A selection of T cell receptor beta chains follows, all from one sample in a study of early T cells in non-severe SARS-CoV-2 infection. Via MiXCR, TCRdb re-called the 5' RACE reads, giving one row per CDR3 protein. The table includes tens of thousands of distinct CDR3 sequences, about 12% detected once. The specimen was whole blood. These receptors were taken from an adult who was a healthcare worker with PCR-confirmed SARS-CoV-2 infection or an uninfected control (not recorded which). CDR3s include the opening cysteine and the closing phenylalanine or tryptophan. Fields, in order: J gene, V gene, clone size, D gene, CDR3 protein, CDR3 DNA. D genes are given only for firm matches. The size of a clone is reported for some rows only, either as once, few or many, or as a class for expanded clones.

>TRBJ2-3|TRBV7-9|many|TRBD2
CASSSRTSGGTDTQYF
TGTGCCAGCAGCTCGAGGACTAGCGGGGGCACAGATACGCAGTATTTT
>TRBJ2-1|TRBV10-1|many|.
CASSVGLSYNEQFF
TGCGCCAGCAGTGTTGGTCTCTCCTACAATGAGCAGTTCTTC
>TRBJ1-1|TRBV6-6|many|.
CASSFLTEAFF
TGTGCCAGCAGTTTTTTAACTGAAGCTTTCTTT
>TRBJ1-6|TRBV6-1|.|.
CASTGQHNSPLHF
TGTGCCAGCACCGGACAGCATAATTCACCCCTCCACTTT
>TRBJ1-4|TRBV7-2|.|.
CASSLYWDPNEKLFF
TGTGCCAGCAGCTTATATTGGGACCCTAATGAAAAACTGTTTTTT
>TRBJ1-1|TRBV3-1|.|.
CASSRQLNTEAFF
TGTGCCAGCAGTAGGCAGCTGAACACTGAAGCTTTCTTT
>TRBJ2-5|TRBV7-9|once|.
CASSPSRQGEETQYF
TGTGCCAGCAGCCCCAGCCGGCAGGGCGAAGAGACCCAGTACTTC
>TRBJ2-2|TRBV1|many|.
CTSSQEIRGHVPNTGELFF
TGCACCAGCAGCCAAGAAATTAGGGGACACGTACCGAACACCGGGGAGCTGTTTTTT
>TRBJ2-2|TRBV25-1|.|.
CASRALGQTTGELFF
TGTGCCAGCAGGGCCCTAGGACAGACCACCGGGGAGCTGTTTTTT
>TRBJ2-1|TRBV24-1|.|TRBD1
CATSEAGGPDEQFF
TGTGCCACCAGTGAGGCAGGGGGTCCAGATGAGCAGTTCTTC
>TRBJ2-3|TRBV29-1|many|.
CSVEGQFTDTQYF
TGCAGCGTCGAAGGTCAATTCACAGATACGCAGTATTTT
>TRBJ1-4|TRBV27|.|.
CASRQDALGANEKLFF
TGTGCCAGCAGACAAGACGCGTTGGGAGCTAATGAAAAACTGTTTTTT
>TRBJ2-3|TRBV5-4|.|TRBD2
CASSAVSGEGDTQYF
TGTGCCAGCAGCGCGGTGTCGGGGGAGGGAGATACGCAGTATTTT
>TRBJ1-2|TRBV9|many|TRBD1
CASSQTAGGGGGYTF
TGTGCCAGCAGCCAAACGGCAGGGGGCGGAGGTGGCTACACCTTC
>TRBJ1-3|TRBV7-2|.|.
CASSLVGGPGNTIYF
TGTGCCAGCAGCTTAGTCGGGGGGCCCGGAAACACCATATATTTT
>TRBJ2-7|TRBV4-2|few|.
CASSQVTGGSSYEQYF
TGTGCCAGCAGCCAAGTAACAGGTGGGAGCTCCTACGAGCAGTACTTC
>TRBJ2-3|TRBV6-6|few|TRBD2
CASSRPGLAGGDTQYF
TGTGCCAGCAGTCGGCCGGGACTAGCGGGGGGAGATACGCAGTATTTT
>TRBJ2-1|TRBV7-2|many|.
CASSPQRPTDFSPYNEQFF
TGTGCCAGCAGCCCTCAAAGACCTACAGATTTTAGTCCCTACAATGAGCAGTTCTTC
>TRBJ1-3|TRBV5-1|few|.
CASSSTNSGNTIYF
TGCGCCAGCAGTAGCACGAACTCTGGAAACACCATATATTTT
>TRBJ1-1|TRBV24-1|many|.
CATASGYNTEAFF
TGTGCCACCGCATCAGGGTATAACACTGAAGCTTTCTTT
>TRBJ2-5|TRBV14|many|.
CASSQGRTQYF
TGTGCCAGCAGCCAAGGGCGGACCCAGTACTTC
>TRBJ2-2|TRBV7-2|.|.
CASSFSGDTGELFF
TGTGCCAGCAGCTTTTCAGGGGACACCGGGGAGCTGTTTTTT
>TRBJ2-1|TRBV5-4|many|TRBD2
CASSFPSGGYNEQFF
TGTGCCAGCAGCTTTCCTAGCGGGGGCTACAATGAGCAGTTCTTC
>TRBJ2-4|TRBV3-1|few|.
CASSQDVRLAKNIQYF
TGTGCCAGCAGCCAAGACGTTCGACTAGCCAAAAACATTCAGTACTTC
>TRBJ1-2|TRBV10-3|few|TRBD1
CAIPGQYYGYTF
TGTGCCATCCCGGGACAGTACTATGGCTACACCTTC
>TRBJ2-1|TRBV29-1|many|.
CSVEEGFGQFF
TGCAGCGTGGAAGAGGGGTTCGGGCAGTTCTTC
>TRBJ2-2|TRBV3-2|many|.
CASSQVRLAEGPREAGELFF
TGTGCCAGCAGCCAAGTTCGACTAGCGGAGGGGCCTCGAGAGGCCGGGGAGCTGTTTTTT
>TRBJ2-7|TRBV24-1|.|TRBD1
CATSDVRTGIDEQYF
TGTGCCACCAGTGATGTACGGACAGGGATCGACGAGCAGTACTTC
>TRBJ1-4|TRBV11-2|few|TRBD1
CTSSLLGQDNEKLFF
TGTACCAGCAGCCTCCTGGGACAGGATAATGAAAAACTGTTTTTT
>TRBJ1-1|TRBV11-2|many|.
CASSGDRNTEAFF
TGTGCCAGCAGCGGGGATAGGAACACTGAAGCTTTCTTT
>TRBJ2-7|TRBV6-2/TRBV6-3|few|.
CASRAAGTYEQYF
TGTGCCAGCCGAGCGGCGGGGACCTACGAGCAGTACTTC
>TRBJ1-2|TRBV7-2|many|TRBD1
CASSFTLRGQGASGYTF
TGTGCCAGCAGCTTCACCCTCCGGGGACAGGGGGCCAGCGGCTACACCTTC
>TRBJ2-7|TRBV20-1|.|.
CSARDPGPGDGQYF
TGCAGTGCTAGAGATCCGGGCCCAGGGGATGGGCAGTACTTC
>TRBJ2-1|TRBV21-1|many|.
CASSKGPLGSYNEQFF
TGTGCCAGCAGCAAGGGCCCCCTGGGGTCCTACAATGAGCAGTTCTTC
>TRBJ1-3|TRBV12-3/TRBV12-4|many|.
CASSSYLGQGNTIYF
TGTGCCAGCAGTTCCTACCTAGGACAGGGAAACACCATATATTTT
>TRBJ1-2|TRBV6-5|many|.
CASSYYRTGNYGYTF
TGTGCCAGCAGTTACTATCGCACAGGAAACTATGGCTACACCTTC
>TRBJ2-2|TRBV5-1|many|.
CASSRYDTGELFF
TGCGCCAGCAGCCGGTACGACACCGGGGAGCTGTTTTTT